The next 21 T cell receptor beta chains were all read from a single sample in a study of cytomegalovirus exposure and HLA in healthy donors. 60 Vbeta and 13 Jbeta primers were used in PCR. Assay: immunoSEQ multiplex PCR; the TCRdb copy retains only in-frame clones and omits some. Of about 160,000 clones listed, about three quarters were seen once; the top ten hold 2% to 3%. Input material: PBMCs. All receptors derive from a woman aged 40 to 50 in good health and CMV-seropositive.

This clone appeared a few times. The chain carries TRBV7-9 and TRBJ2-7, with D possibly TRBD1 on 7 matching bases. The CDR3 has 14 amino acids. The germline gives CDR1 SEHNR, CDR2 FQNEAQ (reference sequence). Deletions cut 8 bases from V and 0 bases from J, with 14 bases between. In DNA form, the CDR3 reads TGTGCCAGCGGTCAGGGGGGAAGCTCCTACGAGCAGTACTTC. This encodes CASGQGGSSYEQYF.

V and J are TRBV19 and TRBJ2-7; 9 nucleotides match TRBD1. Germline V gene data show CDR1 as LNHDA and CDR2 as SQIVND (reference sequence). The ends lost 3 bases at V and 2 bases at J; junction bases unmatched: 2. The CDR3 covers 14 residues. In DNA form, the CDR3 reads TGTGCCAGTAGTATCGGACAGGGGACCTACGAGCAGTACTTC. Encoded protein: CASSIGQGTYEQYF.

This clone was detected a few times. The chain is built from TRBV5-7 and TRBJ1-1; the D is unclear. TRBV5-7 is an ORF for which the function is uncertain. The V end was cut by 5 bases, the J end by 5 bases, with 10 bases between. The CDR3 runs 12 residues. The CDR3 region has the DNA TGTGCCAGCAGACGACTGGAGACTGAAGCTTTCTTT. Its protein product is CASRRLETEAFF.

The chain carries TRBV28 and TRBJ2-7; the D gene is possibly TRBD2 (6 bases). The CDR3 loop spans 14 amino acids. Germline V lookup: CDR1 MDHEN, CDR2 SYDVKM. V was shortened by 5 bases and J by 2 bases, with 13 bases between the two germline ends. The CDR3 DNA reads TGTGCCAGCAGTCATCCGGGGGTGACCTACGAGCAGTACTTC. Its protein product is CASSHPGVTYEQYF.

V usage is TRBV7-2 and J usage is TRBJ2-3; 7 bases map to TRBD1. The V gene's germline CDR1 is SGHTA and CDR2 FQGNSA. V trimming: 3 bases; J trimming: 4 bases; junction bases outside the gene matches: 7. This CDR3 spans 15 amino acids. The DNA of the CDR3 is TGTGCCAGCAGCTTCCGACAGGGTCCCGCAGATACGCAGTATTTT. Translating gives CASSFRQGPADTQYF.

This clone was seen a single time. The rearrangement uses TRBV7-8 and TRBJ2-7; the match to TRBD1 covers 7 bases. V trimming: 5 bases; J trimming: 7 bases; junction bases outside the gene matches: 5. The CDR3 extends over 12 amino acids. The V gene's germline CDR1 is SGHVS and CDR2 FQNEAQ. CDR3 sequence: CASSKETGEQYF. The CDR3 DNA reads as TGTGCCAGCAGCAAAGAGACAGGGGAGCAGTACTTC.

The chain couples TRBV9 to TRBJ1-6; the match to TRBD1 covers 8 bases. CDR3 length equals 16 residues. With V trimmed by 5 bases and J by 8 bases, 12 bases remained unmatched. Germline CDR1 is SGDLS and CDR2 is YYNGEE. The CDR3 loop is CASSEDRDFGDSPLHF. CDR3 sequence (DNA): TGTGCCAGCAGTGAGGACAGGGACTTCGGAGATTCACCCCTCCACTTT.

The DNA of the CDR3 is TGTGCTAGTGGTTGGGGACAGAATCAGCCCCAGCATTTT. The encoded protein is CASGWGQNQPQHF. J is TRBJ1-5 and V is TRBV12-5; 7 bases are shared with TRBD1. Germline CDR1 and CDR2: LGHNT and FRNRAP. V trimming: 4 bases; J trimming: 4 bases; junction bases outside the gene matches: 1. The length of the CDR3 is 13 residues.

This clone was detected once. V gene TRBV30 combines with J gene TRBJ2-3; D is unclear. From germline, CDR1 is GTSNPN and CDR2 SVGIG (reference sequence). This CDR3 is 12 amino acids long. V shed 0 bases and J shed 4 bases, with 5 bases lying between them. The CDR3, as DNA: TGTGCCTGGAGTGTTTCTTCAGATACGCAGTATTTT. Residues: CAWSVSSDTQYF.

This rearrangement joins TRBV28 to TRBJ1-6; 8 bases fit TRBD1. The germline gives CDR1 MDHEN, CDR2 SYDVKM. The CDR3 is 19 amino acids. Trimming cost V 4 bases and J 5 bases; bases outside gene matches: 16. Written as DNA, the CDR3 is TGTGCCAGCAGTTCCTATCACCGGACAGGGTCTTTTAATAATTCACCCCTCCACTTT. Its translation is CASSSYHRTGSFNNSPLHF.

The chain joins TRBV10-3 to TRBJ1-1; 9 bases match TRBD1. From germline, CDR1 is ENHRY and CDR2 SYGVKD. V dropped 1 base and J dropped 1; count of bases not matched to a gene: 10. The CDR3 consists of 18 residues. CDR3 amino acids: CAISEFPGQGRRNTEAFF. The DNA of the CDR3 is TGTGCCATCAGTGAGTTTCCGGGACAGGGCCGGAGGAACACTGAAGCTTTCTTT.

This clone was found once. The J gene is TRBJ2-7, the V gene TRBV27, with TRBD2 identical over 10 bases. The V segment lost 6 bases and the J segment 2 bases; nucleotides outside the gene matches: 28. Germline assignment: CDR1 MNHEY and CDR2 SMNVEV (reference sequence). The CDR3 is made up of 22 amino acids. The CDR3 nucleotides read TGTGCCAGCAGGCCTACAGGGCGGCAACGACTAGCGGGCTTAGCTTCAACCTACGAGCAGTACTTC. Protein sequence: CASRPTGRQRLAGLASTYEQYF.

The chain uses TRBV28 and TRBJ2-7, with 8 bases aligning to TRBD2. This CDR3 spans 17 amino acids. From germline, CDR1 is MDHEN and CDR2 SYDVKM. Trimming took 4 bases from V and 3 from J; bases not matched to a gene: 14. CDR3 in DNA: TGTGCCAGCAGTTCCCTCCAAGGACTAGCCCTCCTCTACGAGCAGTACTTC. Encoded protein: CASSSLQGLALLYEQYF. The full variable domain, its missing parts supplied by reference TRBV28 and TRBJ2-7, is DVKVTQSSRYLVKRTGEKVFLECVQDMDHENMFWYRQDPGLGLRLIYFSYDVKMKEKGDIPEGYSVSREKKERFSLILESASTNQTSMYLCASSSLQGLALLYEQYFGPGTRLTVT.

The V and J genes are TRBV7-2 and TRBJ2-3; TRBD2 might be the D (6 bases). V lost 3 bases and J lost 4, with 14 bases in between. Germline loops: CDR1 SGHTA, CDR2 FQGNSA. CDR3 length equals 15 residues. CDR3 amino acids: CASSFRVSGSDTQYF. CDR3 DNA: TGTGCCAGCAGCTTCAGGGTTAGCGGATCAGATACGCAGTATTTT.

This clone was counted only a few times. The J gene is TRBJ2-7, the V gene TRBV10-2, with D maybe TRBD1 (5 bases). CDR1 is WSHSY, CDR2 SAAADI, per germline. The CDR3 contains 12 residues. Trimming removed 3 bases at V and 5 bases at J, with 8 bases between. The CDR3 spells CASSDWGDEQYF. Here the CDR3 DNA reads TGCGCCAGCAGTGATTGGGGCGACGAGCAGTACTTC.

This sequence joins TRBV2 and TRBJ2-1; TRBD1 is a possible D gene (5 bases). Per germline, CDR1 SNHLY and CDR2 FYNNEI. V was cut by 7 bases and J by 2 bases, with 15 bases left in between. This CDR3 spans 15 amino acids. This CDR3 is CASTWGRGTYNEQFF. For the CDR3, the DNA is TGTGCCAGCACCTGGGGTAGGGGAACCTACAATGAGCAGTTCTTC.

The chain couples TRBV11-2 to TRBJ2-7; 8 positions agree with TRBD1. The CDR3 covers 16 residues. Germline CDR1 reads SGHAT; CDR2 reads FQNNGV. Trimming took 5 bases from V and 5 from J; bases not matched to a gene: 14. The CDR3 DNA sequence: TGTGCCAGCAGCAGTATCGGGTTAGGACAGGGCCACGAGCAGTACTTC. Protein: CASSSIGLGQGHEQYF. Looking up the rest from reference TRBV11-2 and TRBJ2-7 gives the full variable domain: EAGVAQSPRYKIIEKRQSVAFWCNPISGHATLYWYQQILGQGPKLLIQFQNNGVVDDSQLPKDRFSAERLKGVDSTLKIQPAKLEDSAVYLCASSSIGLGQGHEQYFGPGTRLTVT.

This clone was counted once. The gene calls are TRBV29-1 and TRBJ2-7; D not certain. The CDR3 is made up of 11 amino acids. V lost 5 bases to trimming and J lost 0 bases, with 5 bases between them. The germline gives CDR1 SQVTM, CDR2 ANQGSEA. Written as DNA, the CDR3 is TGCAGCGTTCACAGCTCCTACGAGCAGTACTTC. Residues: CSVHSSYEQYF.

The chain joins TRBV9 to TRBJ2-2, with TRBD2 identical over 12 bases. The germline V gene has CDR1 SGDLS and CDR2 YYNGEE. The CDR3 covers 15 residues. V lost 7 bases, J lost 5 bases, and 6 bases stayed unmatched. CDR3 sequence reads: CASSGLAGRTGELFF. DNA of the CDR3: TGTGCCAGCTCCGGACTAGCGGGAAGGACCGGGGAGCTGTTTTTT.

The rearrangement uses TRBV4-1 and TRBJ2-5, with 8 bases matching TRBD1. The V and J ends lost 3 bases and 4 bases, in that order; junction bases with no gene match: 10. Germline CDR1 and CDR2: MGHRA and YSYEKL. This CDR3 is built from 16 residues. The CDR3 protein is CASSQDIGQGGETQYF. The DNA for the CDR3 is TGCGCCAGCAGCCAGGACATTGGACAGGGAGGAGAGACCCAGTACTTC.

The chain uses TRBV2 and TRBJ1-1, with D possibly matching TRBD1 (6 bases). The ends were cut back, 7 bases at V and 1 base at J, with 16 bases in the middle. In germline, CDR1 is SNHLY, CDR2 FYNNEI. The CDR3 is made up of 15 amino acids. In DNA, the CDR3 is TGTGCCAGCACACGGGAGGGGGTGGGGAACACTGAAGCTTTCTTT. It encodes CASTREGVGNTEAFF.